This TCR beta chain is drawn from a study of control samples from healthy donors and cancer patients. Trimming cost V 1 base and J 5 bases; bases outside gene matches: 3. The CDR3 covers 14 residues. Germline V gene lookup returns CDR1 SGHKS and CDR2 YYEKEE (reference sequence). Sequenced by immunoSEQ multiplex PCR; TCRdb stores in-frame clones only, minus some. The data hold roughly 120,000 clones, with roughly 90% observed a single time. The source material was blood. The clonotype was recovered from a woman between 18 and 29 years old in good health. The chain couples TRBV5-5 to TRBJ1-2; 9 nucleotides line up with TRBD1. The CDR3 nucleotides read TGTGCCAGCAGCTTGAGTGGGACAGGGTATGGCTACACCTTC. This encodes CASSLSGTGYGYTF.